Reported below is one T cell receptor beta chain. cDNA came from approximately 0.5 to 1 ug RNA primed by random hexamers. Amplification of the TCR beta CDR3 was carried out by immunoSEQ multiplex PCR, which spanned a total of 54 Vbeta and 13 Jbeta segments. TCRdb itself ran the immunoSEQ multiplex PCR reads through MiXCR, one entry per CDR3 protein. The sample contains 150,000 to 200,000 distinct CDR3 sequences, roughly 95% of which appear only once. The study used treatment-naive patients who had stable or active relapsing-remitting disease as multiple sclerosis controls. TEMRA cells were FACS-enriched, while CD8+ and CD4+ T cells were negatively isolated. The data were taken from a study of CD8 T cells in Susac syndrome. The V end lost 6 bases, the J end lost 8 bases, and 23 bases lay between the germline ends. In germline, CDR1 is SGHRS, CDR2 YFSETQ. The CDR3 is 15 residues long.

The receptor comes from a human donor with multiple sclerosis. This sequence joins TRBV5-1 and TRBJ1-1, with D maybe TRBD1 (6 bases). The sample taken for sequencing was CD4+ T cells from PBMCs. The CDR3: CASKDHGGAPREAFF. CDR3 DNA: TGCGCCAGCAAGGACCACGGGGGGGCGCCGCGAGAAGCTTTCTTT.